The clone carrying this T cell receptor beta chain was counted between two and nine times. Its antigen is not known. Trimming shortened V by 1 base and J by 14 bases, and 10 bases separated the two germline ends. The CDR3 is 11 residues long. Germline CDR1 reads MNHNS; CDR2 reads SASEGT. Quantitative 5'-RACE with molecular barcodes was used to make the TCR beta libraries. TCRdb independently ran MiXCR on the 5' RACE reads; one entry per CDR3 protein. This table has fewer than 250,000 distinct CDR3 sequences, roughly a tenth appearing once. The sample comes from a study of CD8 T cells in ankylosing spondylitis. Study results and limitations: The authors reported significant enrichment of disease-linked clones in matched ankylosing spondylitis synovial fluid. Characteristic of ankylosing spondylitis blood, it appeared, was a TCR beta motif comprising several highly homologous variants. Previous work reported some of these motif variants in the synovial fluid and blood of reactive arthritis.

The genes are TRBV6-1 and TRBJ2-3; D remains ambiguous. The sequence was obtained from a male donor with ankylosing spondylitis or in good health (not recorded which). The source material was blood, either unsorted or a sorted T cell fraction (not recorded which). CDR3 nucleotides: TGTGCCAGCAGTGAAGAGATTAGCCGGTATTTT. Translated, it gives CASSEEISRYF.